These 17 T cell receptor beta chains originate from one sample sequenced in a study of blood T cell repertoires in COVID-19. Method: immunoSEQ multiplex PCR; TCRdb's copy keeps in-frame clones and lacks some. Among some 280,000 clones listed, approximately 91% were seen once. Specimen: peripheral blood. The receptors shown here come from an older woman with acute or convalescent COVID-19.

The gene calls are TRBV19 and TRBJ1-1; D remains ambiguous. Trimming removed 5 bases at V and 1 base at J, with 8 bases between. This CDR3 region has 13 residues. The germline V gene encodes CDR1 LNHDA and CDR2 SQIVND (reference sequence). CDR3 sequence reads: CASSDKWNTEAFF. In nucleotides, the CDR3 is TGTGCCAGTAGTGACAAATGGAACACTGAAGCTTTCTTT.

The chain uses TRBV3-1 (or the pseudogene TRBV3-2) and TRBJ2-7; D call uncertain. This CDR3 is built from 15 residues. Germline V gene sequence: CDR1 LGHDT, CDR2 YNNKEL (reference sequence). Between the trimmed V and J ends, which lost 1 base and 6 bases, there was a span of 16 bases. The CDR3 DNA follows: TGTGCCAGCAGCCAAGGTAATATCCCTCTTTCCGAGCAGTACTTC. As protein: CASSQGNIPLSEQYF.

The V call is TRBV7-3, the J call TRBJ2-1; D gene ambiguous. V gave up 6 bases and J gave up 9 bases, with 12 bases separating them. Germline loops: CDR1 SGHTA, CDR2 FQGTGA. There are 12 residues in the CDR3. The CDR3, as DNA: TGTGCCAGCAGTACCGGTTCGGGTGAGCAGTTCTTC. Translation: CASSTGSGEQFF. Full variable domain (rest looked up from reference TRBV7-3 and TRBJ2-1): GAGVSQTPSNKVTEKGKYVELRCDPISGHTALYWYRQSLGQGPEFLIYFQGTGAADDSGLPNDRFFAVRPEGSVSTLKIQRTERGDSAVYLCASSTGSGEQFFGPGTRLTVL.

This chain joins TRBV6-5 and TRBJ2-5; D is ambiguous. The CDR3 is 12 residues long. Between the trimmed V and J ends, which lost 6 bases and 1 base, there was a span of 6 bases. Germline-derived CDR1 and CDR2 are MNHEY and SVGAGI. The CDR3, as DNA: TGTGCCAGCAGGGGCAGCCAAGAGACCCAGTACTTC. It specifies CASRGSQETQYF.

The genes are TRBV3-1 (or the pseudogene TRBV3-2) and TRBJ1-6; 8 bases align to TRBD1. V was clipped by 0 bases and J by 9 bases; unmatched bases: 1. Germline CDR1 is LGHDT and CDR2 is YNNKEL (reference sequence). CDR3 length equals 14 residues. The DNA for the CDR3 is TGTGCCAGCAGCCAAGAACAGGGGGTTTCACCCCTCCACTTT. As protein: CASSQEQGVSPLHF.

The V and J genes are TRBV10-3 and TRBJ2-5, with 10 bases that match TRBD1. The CDR3 is made up of 12 amino acids. Germline CDR1 reads ENHRY; CDR2 reads SYGVKD. Trimming took 8 bases from V and 5 from J; bases not matched to a gene: 2. CDR3: CAIGQGGETQYF. CDR3 sequence (DNA): TGTGCCATCGGACAGGGGGGGGAGACCCAGTACTTC.

The genes are TRBV9 and TRBJ2-7; 7 nucleotides agree with TRBD1. Trimming at V came to 4 bases and at J to 3 bases, leaving 7 bases not matched to a gene. Germline CDR1 SGDLS, CDR2 YYNGEE. CDR3 size: 14 residues. CDR3 DNA: TGTGCCAGCAGCTCAGAGGGGACAGTCTACGAGCAGTACTTC. Encoded protein: CASSSEGTVYEQYF.

The chain uses TRBV10-3 and TRBJ1-3, with D maybe TRBD1 (5 bases). CDR1 ENHRY and CDR2 SYGVKD come from the germline V gene. This CDR3 has 16 amino acids. Trimming removed 0 bases from V and 8 bases from J, with 17 bases in between. CDR3 in amino acids: CAISESPGLLPDTIYF. CDR3 in DNA: TGTGCCATCAGTGAGTCGCCGGGACTACTCCCGGACACCATATATTTT.

Here the CDR3 reads CASSATGDAYNEQFF. The CDR3 DNA is TGTGCCAGCAGTGCCACAGGAGATGCCTACAATGAGCAGTTCTTC. This chain connects TRBV2 to TRBJ2-1; tentatively, D is TRBD1 (5 bases). The V and J ends lost 4 bases and 2 bases respectively, with 12 bases between them. This CDR3 is built from 15 residues. Germline V gene data show CDR1 as SNHLY and CDR2 as FYNNEI. Together with reference TRBV2 and TRBJ2-1, the CDR3 gives the full variable domain: EPEVTQTPSHQVTQMGQEVILRCVPISNHLYFYWYRQILGQKVEFLVSFYNNEISEKSEIFDDQFSVERPDGSNFTLKIRSTKLEDSAMYFCASSATGDAYNEQFFGPGTRLTVL.

The V call is TRBV3-1 (or the pseudogene TRBV3-2), the J call TRBJ1-4; tentatively, D is TRBD1 (6 bases). Germline V gene lookup returns CDR1 LGHDT and CDR2 YNNKEL (reference sequence). Trimming removed 4 bases at V and 4 bases at J, with 7 bases between. This CDR3 contains 13 residues. CDR3 coding DNA: TGTGCCAGCAGCCGGACAGTTAATGAAAAACTGTTTTTT. Its translation is CASSRTVNEKLFF.

V usage is TRBV18 and J usage is TRBJ1-6, with D unresolved. Germline CDR1 and CDR2: KGHSH and LQKENI. The CDR3 has 16 amino acids. V lost 2 bases, J lost 7 bases, and 15 bases lay in between. In DNA form, the CDR3 reads TGTGCCAGCTCACCATATACCAGCGGAGGAAATTCACCCCTCCACTTT. This gives the protein CASSPYTSGGNSPLHF.

The rearrangement uses TRBV2 and TRBJ2-5, with D possibly being TRBD1 (6 bases). This CDR3 is built from 15 residues. Trimming removed 4 bases at V and 10 bases at J, with 22 bases between. Germline values: CDR1 SNHLY, CDR2 FYNNEI. As DNA, the CDR3 is TGTGCCAGCAGTGTCACAAGGGCGTCCCCAGGGGACCAGTACTTC. Protein product: CASSVTRASPGDQYF.

The chain links TRBV6-5 to TRBJ2-1; D is perhaps TRBD1 (6 bases). The V gene lost 5 bases and the J gene lost 9 bases, with 17 bases spanning the gap. CDR1 and CDR2 (germline): MNHEY, SVGAGI. This CDR3 has 14 amino acids. The CDR3 DNA is TGTGCCAGCAGTAATCCGTACAGGGTTTCTGAGCAGTTCTTC. Its protein product is CASSNPYRVSEQFF.

The rearrangement uses TRBV5-6 and TRBJ1-5; TRBD1 is a possible D gene (5 bases). The V and J ends lost 2 bases and 3 bases respectively, with 9 bases between them. CDR1 is SGHDT and CDR2 is YYEEEE in the germline V gene. The CDR3 consists of 14 residues. CDR3 bases: TGTGCCAGCAGCTTCGGGGGTGACAATCAGCCCCAGCATTTT. It codes for CASSFGGDNQPQHF.

The V call is TRBV4-3, the J call TRBJ2-2; 10 positions match TRBD1. V dropped 3 bases and J dropped 4; count of bases not matched to a gene: 2. Germline V gene sequence: CDR1 LGHNA, CDR2 YSLEER. This CDR3 is 15 amino acids long. The CDR3 sequence is CASSQGTGVTGELFF. The CDR3 DNA is TGCGCCAGCAGCCAGGGGACAGGGGTCACCGGGGAGCTGTTTTTT.

The J gene is TRBJ2-1, the V gene TRBV7-2, with a tentative D call TRBD1 (5 bases). The CDR3 extends over 14 amino acids. Germline CDR1 and CDR2: SGHTA and FQGNSA. Trimming pared 8 bases from V and 1 base from J, leaving 12 bases between. The CDR3 sequence: CASLDRTSYNEQFF. The CDR3 bases are TGTGCCAGCCTAGACAGAACATCCTACAATGAGCAGTTCTTC.

This chain uses TRBV27 with TRBJ2-6; no definite D call. CDR3 length equals 13 residues. V was clipped by 6 bases and J by 1 base, with 4 bases between them. Germline values: CDR1 MNHEY, CDR2 SMNVEV (reference sequence). CDR3: CASSFSGANVLTF. Written as DNA, the CDR3 is TGTGCCAGCAGCTTTTCTGGGGCCAACGTCCTGACTTTC.